Listed here are 8 T cell receptor beta chains from one sample, sequenced in a study of blood T cells in healthy people across ages. Through a sample-barcoded 5' primer and a J-beta primer mix, a second PCR was run for 7 to 11 cycles. TCRdb redid the calling of the 5' RACE reads with MiXCR, one entry per CDR3 protein. The table shows about 720,000 distinct CDR3 sequences, with around a fifth occurring only once. Material for sequencing was blood. These TCRs come from a man aged 70 or older in good health.

The sample holds many counts of this clonotype. The junction shows a germline mismatch at one end, possibly a read error. CDR3 residues: CASSQDGNQPQHF. CDR3 DNA sequence: TGTGCCAGCAGCCAAGATGGCAATCAGCCCCAGCATTTT. V gene TRBV4-1 combines with J gene TRBJ1-5; D uncertain. Germline V lookup: CDR1 MGHRA, CDR2 YSYEKL. The CDR3 runs 13 residues.

This clonotype was seen only a few times. The V gene is TRBV18, the J gene TRBJ2-2; D call uncertain. The CDR3 sequence is 13 residues long. Trimming took off 2 bases at V and 3 bases at J, with 4 bases between the two ends. Germline values: CDR1 KGHSH, CDR2 LQKENI. CDR3 nucleotides: TGTGCCAGCTCACCAGTCGACACCGGGGAGCTGTTTTTT. The encoded protein is CASSPVDTGELFF. The full variable domain, in which reference TRBV18 and TRBJ2-2 provide the parts outside the CDR3, is NAGVMQNPRHLVRRRGQEARLRCSPMKGHSHVYWYRQLPEEGLKFMVYLQKENIIDESGMPKERFSAEFPKEGPSILRIQQVVRGDSAAYFCASSPVDTGELFFGEGSRLTVL.

There are a few counts of this clonotype. The chain links TRBV30 to TRBJ2-5, with TRBD2 identical over 9 bases. The CDR3 is 14 amino acids. The germline gives CDR1 GTSNPN, CDR2 SVGIG (reference sequence). J was trimmed by 5 bases and V by 2 bases; bases with no gene match: 6. CDR3 DNA: TGTGCCTGGAGTATGGTAGCGGGAGCGGAGACCCAGTACTTC. Residues: CAWSMVAGAETQYF.

J is TRBJ2-7 and V is TRBV3-1; D gene uncertain. With 0 bases removed from V and 7 bases from J, the gap between germline ends came to 7 bases. The CDR3 has 12 residues. CDR1 LGHDT and CDR2 YNNKEL come from the germline V gene (reference sequence). CDR3 sequence reads: CASSQDYREQYF. As DNA, the CDR3 is TGTGCCAGCAGCCAAGATTACCGGGAGCAGTACTTC.

This clonotype appeared a few times. The gene calls are TRBV29-1 and TRBJ1-1; no clear D. V was shortened by 6 bases and J by 0 bases, with 5 bases between the two germline ends. The CDR3 is made up of 11 amino acids. Germline lookup yields CDR1 SQVTM and CDR2 ANQGSEA. CDR3 protein: CSVTMNTEAFF. The CDR3 DNA is TGCAGCGTGACTATGAACACTGAAGCTTTCTTT.

This clonotype was detected only a few times. CDR3 loop: CASSSPGLGVETQYF. CDR3 bases: TGTGCCAGCAGTTCACCGGGACTAGGGGTAGAGACCCAGTACTTC. The rearrangement links TRBV28 to TRBJ2-5; TRBD2 aligns across 8 bases. With 4 bases clipped from V and 4 bases from J, the junction kept 8 bases outside the gene matches. Germline V gene data show CDR1 as MDHEN and CDR2 as SYDVKM. This CDR3 is 15 amino acids long.

The chain is built from TRBV20-1 and TRBJ2-3; 7 bases agree with TRBD1. Germline V gene sequence: CDR1 DFQATT, CDR2 SNEGSKA (reference sequence). There are 14 residues in the CDR3. With V trimmed by 6 bases and J by 1 base, 7 bases remained unmatched. CDR3 protein: CSAATGQRTDTQYF. The CDR3 DNA reads TGCAGTGCGGCTACGGGACAGCGCACAGATACGCAGTATTTT.

The chain couples TRBV27 to TRBJ1-4; D remains unclear. The CDR3 is 14 residues long. V was shortened by 2 bases and J by 4 bases, with 8 bases between the two germline ends. The germline V gene has CDR1 MNHEY and CDR2 SMNVEV (reference sequence). CDR3 bases: TGTGCCAGCAGTTTAAACCGTCTTAATGAAAAACTGTTTTTT. Its translation is CASSLNRLNEKLFF.